This T cell receptor (beta chain) was sequenced for a study of control samples from healthy donors and cancer patients. Measured with immunoSEQ multiplex PCR; TCRdb has only the in-frame clones, and not every one. This sample carries 350,000 to 450,000 clones, 90% of them seen once, and the ten largest clones take 5.5% to 7.5%. The receptor was isolated from a man in his forties with head and neck cancer. The specimen sequenced was PBMCs.

The CDR3 is CASSPGNTGELFF. DNA for the CDR3: TGTGCCAGCAGCCCTGGAAACACCGGGGAGCTGTTTTTT. V is TRBV7-3 and J is TRBJ2-2; no reliable D call. Trimming pared 5 bases from V and 2 bases from J, leaving 6 bases between. The CDR3 is 13 residues long. Germline CDR1 reads SGHTA; CDR2 reads FQGTGA.